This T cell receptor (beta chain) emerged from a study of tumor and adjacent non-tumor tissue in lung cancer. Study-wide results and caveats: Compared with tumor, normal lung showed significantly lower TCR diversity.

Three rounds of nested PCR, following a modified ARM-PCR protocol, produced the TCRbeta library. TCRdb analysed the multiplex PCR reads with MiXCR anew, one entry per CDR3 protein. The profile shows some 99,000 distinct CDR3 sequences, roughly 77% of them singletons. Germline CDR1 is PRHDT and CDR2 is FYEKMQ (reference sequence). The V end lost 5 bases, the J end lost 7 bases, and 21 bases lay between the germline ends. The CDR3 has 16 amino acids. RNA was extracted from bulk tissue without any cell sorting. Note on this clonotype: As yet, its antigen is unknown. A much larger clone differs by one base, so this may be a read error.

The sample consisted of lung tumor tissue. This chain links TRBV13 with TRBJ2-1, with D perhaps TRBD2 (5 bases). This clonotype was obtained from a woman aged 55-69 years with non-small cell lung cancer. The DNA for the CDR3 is TGTGCCAGCAGCCTTCCCCGGGGAGAACATTTAAATGAGCAGTTCTTC. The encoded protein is CASSLPRGEHLNEQFF.